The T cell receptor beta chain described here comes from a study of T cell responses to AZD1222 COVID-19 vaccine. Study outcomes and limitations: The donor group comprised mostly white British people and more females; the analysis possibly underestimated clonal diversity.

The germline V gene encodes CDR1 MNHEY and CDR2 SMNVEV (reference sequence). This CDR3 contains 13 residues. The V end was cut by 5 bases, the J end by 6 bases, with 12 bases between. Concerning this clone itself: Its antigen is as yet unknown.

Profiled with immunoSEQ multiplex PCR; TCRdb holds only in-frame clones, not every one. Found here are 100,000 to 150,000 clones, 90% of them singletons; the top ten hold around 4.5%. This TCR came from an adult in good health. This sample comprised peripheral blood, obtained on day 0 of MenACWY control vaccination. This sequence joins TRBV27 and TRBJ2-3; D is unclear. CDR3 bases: TGTGCCAGCAGTGACGGCCCACTGGATACGCAGTATTTT. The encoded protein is CASSDGPLDTQYF.